Listed below are T cell receptor beta chains from one sample, sequenced in a study of T cells after yellow fever vaccination. MiXCR, applied by TCRdb to the 5' RACE reads, yields one record per CDR3 protein. Of some 400,000 distinct CDR3 sequences listed, under 7.5% are singletons. Material: PBMCs, obtained 5 days after the yellow fever booster vaccination. Receptors originate from a man in his thirties or forties who received the YFV17D yellow fever vaccine. CDR3s include the opening cysteine and the closing phenylalanine or tryptophan. A D gene is named only where the DNA matches it firmly. Clone size appears in some rows only: once, few, many, or a class for an expanded clone.

V gene,clone size,D gene,J gene,CDR3 protein,CDR3 DNA
TRBV2,few,.,TRBJ2-7,CASITQGPYEQYF,TGTGCCAGCATCACACAGGGCCCCTACGAGCAGTACTTC
TRBV5-5,many,.,TRBJ2-3,CACSRGPTDTQYF,TGTGCCTGCAGCAGGGGACCCACAGATACGCAGTATTTT
TRBV12-3/TRBV12-4,many,.,TRBJ2-5,CASSFGGSRQETQYF,TGTGCCAGCAGTTTTGGAGGGAGTCGTCAAGAGACCCAGTACTTC
TRBV5-1,few,.,TRBJ2-1,CASSLVSGAGVNEQFF,TGCGCCAGCAGCTTGGTATCGGGGGCGGGTGTCAATGAGCAGTTCTTC
TRBV21-1,few,.,TRBJ2-1,CASSGTSGRSSNEQFF,TGTGCCAGCAGCGGGACTAGCGGGAGAAGTTCTAATGAGCAGTTCTTC
TRBV15,many,.,TRBJ2-3,CATSREGTLGPYGTQYF,TGTGCCACCAGCAGAGAGGGGACCCTTGGCCCGTATGGGACGCAGTATTTT
TRBV30,few,.,TRBJ2-5,CAWSVTGRETQYF,TGTGCCTGGAGCGTCACCGGGAGAGAGACCCAGTACTTC
TRBV10-2,few,.,TRBJ1-1,CASSDEYTEAFF,TGCGCCAGCAGTGACGAGTACACTGAAGCTTTCTTT
TRBV12-3/TRBV12-4,many,.,TRBJ1-1,CASSTHGGEVAEAFF,TGTGCCAGCAGTACCCACGGTGGAGAAGTCGCTGAAGCTTTCTTT
TRBV5-6,many,.,TRBJ1-5,CASSNREGNQPQHF,TGTGCCAGCAGCAACAGGGAAGGCAATCAGCCCCAGCATTTT
TRBV6-1,.,.,TRBJ1-5,CASGISINQPQHF,TGTGCCAGCGGAATTAGTATCAATCAGCCCCAGCATTTT
TRBV18,many,TRBD1,TRBJ1-2,CASSPRDRVYGYTF,TGTGCCAGCTCACCACGGGACAGGGTGTATGGCTACACCTTC
TRBV29-1,.,.,TRBJ2-2,CSVGRGHGELFF,TGCAGCGTAGGACGGGGTCACGGGGAGCTGTTTTTT
TRBV20-1,many,.,TRBJ2-2,CSASGGSPTGELFF,TGCAGTGCTAGTGGTGGGAGCCCCACCGGGGAGCTGTTTTTT
TRBV12-3/TRBV12-4,few,.,TRBJ2-7,CASSLWPYEQYF,TGTGCCAGCAGTTTATGGCCCTACGAGCAGTACTTC
TRBV12-3/TRBV12-4,few,.,TRBJ2-1,CASSSPPTEQFF,TGTGCCAGCAGTTCCCCCCCAACAGAGCAGTTCTTC
TRBV10-3,.,TRBD2,TRBJ2-5,CAISESGTSGPNRGTQYF,TGTGCCATCAGTGAGTCGGGGACTAGCGGCCCCAATCGGGGGACCCAGTACTTC
TRBV9,few,.,TRBJ2-3,CASTDGGGDTQYF,TGTGCCAGCACCGACGGGGGAGGTGATACGCAGTATTTT
TRBV5-1,.,TRBD2,TRBJ2-5,CASSPQLAGRETQYF,TGCGCCAGCAGCCCACAACTAGCGGGGAGGGAGACCCAGTACTTC
TRBV29-1,.,.,TRBJ2-1,CSDLRQTNEQFF,TGCAGCGACCTCCGACAGACCAATGAGCAGTTCTTC
TRBV20-1,.,TRBD1,TRBJ1-1,CSARDTGTGARGAFF,TGCAGTGCTAGAGATACGGGGACAGGGGCCCGAGGAGCTTTCTTT
TRBV7-2,few,.,TRBJ2-3,CASSLAPGLITDTQYF,TGTGCCAGCAGCTTAGCGCCGGGACTTATTACAGATACGCAGTATTTT
TRBV2,.,.,TRBJ2-5,CASSPEDSIQETQYF,TGTGCCAGCAGTCCTGAGGACAGTATCCAAGAGACACAGTACTTC
TRBV20-1,.,.,TRBJ1-4,CSARTGTTEKLFF,TGCAGTGCTCGAACCGGGACGACCGAAAAACTGTTTTTT
TRBV5-1,many,TRBD2,TRBJ2-1,CASSLDSGGQSEQFF,TGCGCCAGCAGCTTGGATTCGGGAGGGCAGAGTGAGCAGTTCTTC
TRBV10-2,many,.,TRBJ2-1,CASRANNYNEQFF,TGCGCCAGCCGCGCGAATAATTACAATGAGCAGTTCTTC
TRBV14,few,TRBD1,TRBJ1-1,CASSPRQGWATEAFF,TGTGCCAGCAGCCCCAGACAGGGGTGGGCGACTGAAGCTTTCTTT
TRBV7-9,few,.,TRBJ2-1,CASSPDIPPQFF,TGTGCCAGCAGCCCAGATATCCCGCCGCAGTTCTTC
TRBV14,.,.,TRBJ2-2,CASSRHRGNTGELFF,TGTGCCAGCAGCCGGCACCGGGGGAACACCGGGGAGCTGTTTTTT
TRBV15,few,.,TRBJ1-5,CATSRGNQPQHF,TGTGCCACCAGCAGAGGCAATCAGCCCCAGCATTTT
TRBV6-5,few,TRBD2,TRBJ2-7,CASSYTGGGYEQYF,TGTGCCAGCAGTTACACCGGGGGGGGCTACGAGCAGTACTTC
TRBV12-3/TRBV12-4,few,.,TRBJ1-2,CASFSQTGNYGYTF,TGTGCCAGCTTCTCGCAGACGGGAAACTATGGCTACACCTTC
TRBV28,many,.,TRBJ2-3,CASSDPGTGRSDTQYF,TGTGCCAGCAGTGATCCCGGAACAGGGCGCTCAGATACGCAGTATTTT
TRBV5-1,many,.,TRBJ2-7,CASNKDSLGGQYF,TGCGCCAGCAACAAGGACAGCCTCGGGGGGCAGTACTTC
TRBV5-6,many,TRBD1,TRBJ2-2,CASSDDRAKNTGELFF,TGTGCCAGCAGCGACGACAGGGCGAAGAACACCGGGGAGCTGTTTTTT
TRBV20-1,many,TRBD2,TRBJ2-1,CSAGTSGDNEQFF,TGCAGTGCAGGGACTAGCGGAGACAATGAGCAGTTCTTC
TRBV4-1,few,.,TRBJ2-5,CASSDLARQETQYF,TGCGCCAGCAGCGACCTAGCGCGCCAAGAGACCCAGTACTTC
TRBV10-2,.,TRBD2,TRBJ2-1,CASRMGLAGGPDNEQFF,TGCGCCAGCAGAATGGGACTAGCGGGAGGGCCTGACAATGAGCAGTTCTTC
TRBV12-3/TRBV12-4,many,.,TRBJ2-1,CASSLEAGTSYNEQFF,TGTGCCAGCAGTTTAGAGGCGGGAACCTCCTACAATGAGCAGTTCTTC